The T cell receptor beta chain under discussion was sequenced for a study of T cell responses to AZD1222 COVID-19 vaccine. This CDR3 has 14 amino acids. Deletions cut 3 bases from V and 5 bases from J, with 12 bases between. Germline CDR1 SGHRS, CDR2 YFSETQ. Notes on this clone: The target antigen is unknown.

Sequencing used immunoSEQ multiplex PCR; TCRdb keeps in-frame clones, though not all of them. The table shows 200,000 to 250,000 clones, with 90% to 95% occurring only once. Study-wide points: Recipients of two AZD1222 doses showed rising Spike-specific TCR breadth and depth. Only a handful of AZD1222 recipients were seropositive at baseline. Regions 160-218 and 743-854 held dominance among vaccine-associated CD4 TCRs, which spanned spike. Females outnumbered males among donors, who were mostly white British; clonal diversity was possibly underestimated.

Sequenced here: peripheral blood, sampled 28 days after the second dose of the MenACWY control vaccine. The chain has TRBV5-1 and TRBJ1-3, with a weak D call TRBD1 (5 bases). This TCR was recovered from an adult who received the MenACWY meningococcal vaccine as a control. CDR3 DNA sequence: TGCGCCAGCAGCTCGGGGGGGACTCGAAACACCATATATTTT. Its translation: CASSSGGTRNTIYF.